Below are 30 T cell receptor beta chains sequenced from a single sample in a study of T cell clonality in common variable immunodeficiency. Measured with immunoSEQ multiplex PCR; TCRdb has only the in-frame clones, and not every one. The sample lists about 45,000 clones, none appearing once, the ten largest making up over 9.5%. The sequenced material came from peripheral blood mononuclear cells. These receptors originate from a person aged 18 to 70 in good health.

In this sample, this clone turned up many times. This CDR3 is CASNRGESGSPLHF. The covered CDR3 bases are TGTGCCAGCAATAGGGGTGAATCCGGGTCACCC. The J gene is TRBJ1-6, the V gene TRBV7-2; tentatively, D is TRBD1 (5 bases). With the read ending 3 residues before the CDR3 end, the germline J gene is used to fill in that end. The CDR3 length is 14 residues. Germline CDR1 SGHTA, CDR2 FQGNSA. V was pared by 7 bases and J by 10 bases, with 17 bases between.

This clone has at least ten counts. Read data end 3 residues before the CDR3 end; the end is taken from the germline J gene. This chain links TRBV7-7 with TRBJ2-1; 10 bases align to TRBD2. V dropped 5 bases and J dropped 3; count of bases not matched to a gene: 4. The CDR3 loop spans 15 amino acids. The germline CDR1 and CDR2 sequences are SSHAT and FNYEAQ (reference sequence). This CDR3 is CASSEAGGIYNEQFF. The CDR3 DNA, read in part, is TGTGCCAGCAGCGAAGCGGGGGGGATCTACAATGAG.

This clone has ten or more counts. Read data end 3 residues before the CDR3 end; the end is taken from the germline J gene. V gene TRBV6-1 combines with J gene TRBJ2-5; D gene ambiguous. This CDR3 spans 13 amino acids. V lost 2 bases to trimming and J lost 3 bases, with 7 bases between them. Germline V gene sequence: CDR1 MNHNS, CDR2 SASEGT. CDR3 amino acids: CASSESIEETQYF. The sequenced part of the CDR3 DNA is TGTGCCAGCAGTGAATCTATAGAAGAGACC.

This clone was observed many times. Read coverage stops 3 residues before the CDR3 terminus; the germline J gene supplies the remainder. V and J are TRBV10-3 and TRBJ2-7, with 11 bases aligning to TRBD1. The CDR3 length is 13 residues. After removal of 10 bases from V and 6 bases from J, the junction contained 8 bases not matched to a gene. Germline CDR1 is ENHRY and CDR2 is SYGVKD. The CDR3 sequence is CATGTGGSGEQYF. The covered CDR3 bases are TGTGCCACCGGGACAGGGGGAAGTGGCGAG.

This clone showed up many times. The read comes to an end 3 residues before the CDR3 does, leaving the germline J gene to fill in the end. The chain combines TRBV2 with TRBJ2-7; TRBD1 matches 8 bases. The CDR3 extends over 15 amino acids. V lost 6 bases, J lost 3 bases, and 10 bases stayed unmatched. The V gene's germline CDR1 is SNHLY and CDR2 FYNNEI. CDR3 sequence: CASRQRQGSGYEQYF. The sequenced part of the CDR3 DNA is TGTGCCAGCAGACAACGACAGGGGTCGGGCTACGAG.

This clone was seen repeatedly, ten times or more. The read gets to within 3 residues of the CDR3 end, and the germline J gene fills in the rest. The chain has TRBV29-1 and TRBJ2-5, with 7 nucleotides matching TRBD2. The CDR3 totals 14 residues. V was pared by 4 bases and J by 7 bases, with 12 bases of the junction left unmatched. Germline CDR1 SQVTM, CDR2 ANQGSEA. The CDR3 DNA, read in part, is TGCAGCGTTGCCCGACCTTACCCGGGGGGGACC. This codes for CSVARPYPGGT. The entire CDR3 is CSVARPYPGGTQYF.

This clone came up many times. The read comes to an end 3 residues before the CDR3 does, leaving the germline J gene to fill in the end. V usage is TRBV2 and J usage is TRBJ1-2; D is possibly TRBD1 (6 bases). The V end was cut by 10 bases, the J end by 5 bases, with 17 bases between. The length of the CDR3 is 13 residues. The germline V gene encodes CDR1 SNHLY and CDR2 FYNNEI. CDR3 in amino acids: CATLGHSEYGYTF. Incomplete CDR3 DNA: TGTGCCACTTTGGGACATTCCGAATATGGC.

This clone was counted ten times or more. From the germline J gene comes the end of the CDR3, since the read stops 3 residues before it. The gene calls are TRBV5-1 and TRBJ2-7; maybe TRBD1 (6 bases). The V gene lost 4 bases and the J gene lost 3 bases, with 8 bases spanning the gap. Germline CDR1 and CDR2: SGHRS and YFSETQ. CDR3 length: 12 residues. CDR3 DNA, as far as it was read: TGCGCCAGCAGCGTACAGGGCTACGAG. Translating gives CASSVQGYE. The complete CDR3 reads CASSVQGYEQYF.

This clone was observed many times. With the read ending 3 residues before the CDR3 end, the germline J gene is used to fill in that end. This chain uses TRBV7-2 with TRBJ1-2, with D perhaps matching TRBD1 (6 bases). V lost 5 bases to trimming and J lost 2 bases, with 15 bases between them. This CDR3 spans 15 amino acids. The germline V gene has CDR1 SGHTA and CDR2 FQGNSA. CDR3 sequence reads: CASSEQGIVNYGYTF. CDR3 bases read: TGTGCCAGCAGCGAACAGGGAATAGTAAACTATGGC. Based on the CDR3 plus reference TRBV7-2 and TRBJ1-2, the full variable domain is GAGVSQSPSNKVTEKGKDVELRCDPISGHTALYWYRQSLGQGLEFLIYFQGNSAPDKSGLPSDRFSAERTGGSVSTLTIQRTQQEDSAVYLCASSEQGIVNYGYTFGSGTRLTVV.

This clone was observed at least ten times. The read falls 3 residues short of the CDR3 end, and the missing part is taken from the germline J gene. The chain uses TRBV6-2 or TRBV6-3 and TRBJ2-3, with 10 bases aligning to TRBD1. CDR1 is MNHEY and CDR2 is SVGEGT in the germline V gene. The ends lost 6 bases at V and 3 bases at J; junction bases unmatched: 3. The CDR3 consists of 14 residues. Here the CDR3 reads CASRDRGRTDTQYF. The part of the CDR3 DNA that was read is TGTGCCAGCAGGGACAGGGGGAGGACAGATACG.

In this sample, this clone turned up many times. The CDR3 is cut off 3 residues early in the read; its end comes from the germline J gene. The chain uses TRBV29-1 and TRBJ2-7; 10 bases agree with TRBD1. CDR3 size: 13 residues. CDR1 and CDR2 from the germline V gene are SQVTM and ANQGSEA. V was pared by 7 bases and J by 2 bases, with 5 bases of the junction left unmatched. CDR3 bases read: TGCAGCGCTGAGGACAGGGGGACCTACGAG. Residues: CSAEDRGTYE. The entire CDR3 is CSAEDRGTYEQYF.

This clone was counted ten times or more. Read coverage stops 3 residues before the CDR3 terminus; the germline J gene supplies the remainder. The chain recombines TRBV19 with TRBJ1-2; D gene ambiguous. CDR3 length: 14 amino acids. V was pared by 1 base and J by 3 bases, with 9 bases between. Germline CDR1 is LNHDA and CDR2 is SQIVND (reference sequence). The part of the CDR3 DNA that was read is TGTGCCAGTAGTATAGCCCCAGGATACTATGGC. Its protein is CASSIAPGYYG. The entire CDR3 is CASSIAPGYYGYTF.

At least ten counts were recorded for this clone. From the germline J gene comes the end of the CDR3, since the read stops 3 residues before it. The V and J genes are TRBV5-1 and TRBJ1-2; unclear D gene. Germline CDR1 and CDR2: SGHRS and YFSETQ. Trimming stripped 0 bases from V and 3 bases from J, with 12 bases between. CDR3 length: 15 amino acids. This chain's CDR3 is CASSLGGMDYYGYTF. The sequenced part of the CDR3 DNA is TGCGCCAGCAGCTTGGGAGGGATGGACTACTATGGC.

This clone was seen ten or more times. The read gets to within 3 residues of the CDR3 end, and the germline J gene fills in the rest. The chain employs TRBV28 and TRBJ1-4; D is unclear. V dropped 2 bases and J dropped 8 bases, with 6 bases sitting between them. CDR1 and CDR2 (germline): MDHEN, SYDVKM. This CDR3 is built from 12 residues. The sequenced part of the CDR3 DNA is TGTGCCAGCAGTTTAGTAGGGGAAAAA. Translated: CASSLVGEK. The entire CDR3 protein reads CASSLVGEKLFF.

This clone was observed at least ten times. The observed sequence ends 3 residues before the CDR3 terminus, with the missing tail filled in from the germline J gene. The chain recombines TRBV6-2 or TRBV6-3 with TRBJ1-5, with D hard to call. Trimming removed 0 bases from V and 7 bases from J, with 4 bases in between. Looked up from germline, CDR1 is MNHEY and CDR2 is SVGEGT. This CDR3 comprises 12 residues. The covered CDR3 bases are TGTGCCAGCAGTTACTCAGGGCAGCCC. This encodes CASSYSGQP. The CDR3 reads in full as CASSYSGQPQHF.

This clone was recorded at least ten times. The observed sequence ends 3 residues before the CDR3 terminus, with the missing tail filled in from the germline J gene. The chain carries TRBV20-1 and TRBJ1-6; TRBD1 matches 7 bases. In germline, CDR1 is DFQATT, CDR2 SNEGSKA (reference sequence). This CDR3 is 13 amino acids long. After removal of 5 bases from V and 7 bases from J, the junction contained 5 bases not matched to a gene. Partial CDR3 DNA: TGCAGTGCTCCCGACAGGGACAATTCACCC. Its translation: CSAPDRDNSP. The whole CDR3 protein is CSAPDRDNSPLHF.

This clone was seen repeatedly, ten times or more. The read halts 3 residues ahead of the CDR3 end, with the missing end drawn from the germline J gene. This chain connects TRBV19 to TRBJ2-1, with TRBD2 matching 10 bases. The CDR3 sequence is 19 residues long. Germline V gene lookup returns CDR1 LNHDA and CDR2 SQIVND (reference sequence). V shed 4 bases, J shed 6 bases, and the junction held 18 bases outside the gene matches. The covered CDR3 bases are TGTGCCAGTAGTAGTATATACACATTAGCGGGAGGTATAGGCAATGAG. Translated: CASSSIYTLAGGIGNE. The whole CDR3 protein reads CASSSIYTLAGGIGNEQFF. The complete variable domain, with remaining parts taken from reference TRBV19 and TRBJ2-1, reads DGGITQSPKYLFRKEGQNVTLSCEQNLNHDAMYWYRQDPGQGLRLIYYSQIVNDFQKGDIAEGYSVSREKKESFPLTVTSAQKNPTAFYLCASSSIYTLAGGIGNEQFFGPGTRLTVL.

This clone was counted many times. The read terminates 3 residues ahead of where the CDR3 ends, so the germline J gene completes it. This chain joins TRBV6-1 and TRBJ1-6; D is perhaps TRBD1 (5 bases). V was pared by 0 bases and J by 2 bases, with 17 bases between. This CDR3 contains 19 residues. From germline, CDR1 is MNHNS and CDR2 SASEGT. Partial CDR3 DNA: TGTGCCAGCAGTGAAGCGGGAGGGACTCGGGGAGCCTATAATTCACCC. It encodes CASSEAGGTRGAYNSP. The CDR3 reads in full as CASSEAGGTRGAYNSPLHF.

This clone was seen at least ten times. The CDR3 end lies 3 residues beyond the end of the read and is filled in from the germline J gene. The J gene is TRBJ1-1, the V gene TRBV19; a possible D gene is TRBD1 (5 bases). Germline V CDR1 and CDR2: LNHDA, SQIVND (reference sequence). V was cut by 4 bases and J by 0 bases, with 12 bases left in between. This CDR3 region has 15 residues. The CDR3 protein is CASSRGLLLNTEAFF. The DNA read from the CDR3 is TGTGCCAGTAGTAGGGGACTGCTATTGAACACTGAA. The full variable domain, in which reference TRBV19 and TRBJ1-1 provide the parts outside the CDR3, is DGGITQSPKYLFRKEGQNVTLSCEQNLNHDAMYWYRQDPGQGLRLIYYSQIVNDFQKGDIAEGYSVSREKKESFPLTVTSAQKNPTAFYLCASSRGLLLNTEAFFGQGTRLTVV.

This clone was detected many times. The read ends 3 residues early relative to the CDR3; the germline J gene fills the gap. The chain carries TRBV2 and TRBJ2-3; 9 nucleotides match TRBD2. This CDR3 spans 15 amino acids. V lost 2 bases and J lost 6; bases outside the gene matches: 6. Germline CDR1 and CDR2: SNHLY and FYNNEI. Incomplete CDR3 DNA: TGTGCCAGCAGTGAATCGTTAGCGGGAGCGGATACG. It encodes CASSESLAGADT. From start to end, the CDR3 is CASSESLAGADTQYF.

This clone was seen repeatedly, ten times or more. The CDR3 goes on 3 residues after the read ends, and that part is filled in from the germline J gene. V and J are TRBV7-2 and TRBJ2-5; D gene unclear. CDR3 length: 12 residues. Germline CDR1 is SGHTA and CDR2 is FQGNSA. V was trimmed by 5 bases and J by 2 bases, leaving 6 bases between them. This CDR3 is CASSRRQETQYF. The CDR3 DNA, read in part, is TGTGCCAGCAGCCGTAGACAAGAGACC.

In this sample, this clone turned up many times. With the read ending 3 residues before the CDR3 end, the germline J gene is used to fill in that end. The chain combines TRBV6-2 or TRBV6-3 with TRBJ2-1; 8 nucleotides line up with TRBD1. The CDR3 is 15 residues long. V lost 7 bases and J lost 3; bases outside the gene matches: 8. Germline values: CDR1 MNHEY, CDR2 SVGEGT. Incomplete CDR3 DNA: TGTGCCAGCAACGTCGGGACAGGAATCTACAATGAG. Its protein is CASNVGTGIYNE. From start to end, the CDR3 is CASNVGTGIYNEQFF.

In its sample, this clone was seen many times. From the germline J gene comes the end of the CDR3, since the read stops 3 residues before it. This rearrangement joins TRBV20-1 to TRBJ1-2, with D perhaps matching TRBD1 (6 bases). The germline V gene encodes CDR1 DFQATT and CDR2 SNEGSKA (reference sequence). With 1 base removed from V and 4 bases from J, the gap between germline ends came to 19 bases. This CDR3 spans 16 amino acids. CDR3: CSARGRKTGSVYGYTF. The CDR3 bases that were read are TGCAGTGCTAGAGGCAGGAAGACAGGATCCGTCTATGGC.

This clone has a count of ten or more. The DNA ends 3 residues before the CDR3 does, and the rest of the CDR3 is filled in from the germline J gene. This chain connects TRBV6-2 or TRBV6-3 to TRBJ2-1, with TRBD1 as a possible D gene (5 bases). The CDR3 runs 12 residues. V was clipped by 6 bases and J by 8 bases, with 11 bases between them. Germline V gene sequence: CDR1 MNHEY, CDR2 SVGEGT. This chain's CDR3 is CASSFRVDEQFF. The sequenced CDR3 bases are TGTGCCAGCAGCTTCAGGGTAGATGAG.

This clone was seen repeatedly, ten times or more. The read finishes 3 residues shy of the CDR3 end, and the germline J gene is used to complete it. The genes are TRBV23-1 and TRBJ2-1; D might be TRBD1 (6 bases). TRBV23-1 belongs to the ORF category, with a function that is uncertain. Deletions cut 8 bases from V and 2 bases from J, with 19 bases between. The CDR3 totals 16 residues. The CDR3 loop is CASPLGGPQAYNEQFF. CDR3 bases read: TGCGCCAGCCCCCTTGGGGGCCCCCAGGCCTACAATGAG.

Ten or more counts support this clone. The observed sequence ends 3 residues before the CDR3 terminus, with the missing tail filled in from the germline J gene. The rearrangement uses TRBV5-1 and TRBJ1-1; 7 bases line up with TRBD1. Germline-derived CDR1 and CDR2 are SGHRS and YFSETQ. This CDR3 spans 13 amino acids. Losses at the gene ends were 3 bases for V and 4 bases for J; bases not matched to a gene: 3. The CDR3 loop is CASSSHRGTEAFF. The CDR3 DNA, read in part, is TGCGCCAGCAGCTCCCACAGGGGCACTGAA.

This clone was counted at least ten times. The read terminates 3 residues before the CDR3 end, so the remaining end is supplied by the germline J gene. J is TRBJ1-2 and V is TRBV10-3; TRBD1 matches 9 bases. The CDR3 loop spans 15 amino acids. With V trimmed by 2 bases and J by 4 bases, 5 bases remained unmatched. Germline CDR1 is ENHRY and CDR2 is SYGVKD. The CDR3 loop is CAISEEGQGSYGYTF. The sequenced CDR3 bases are TGTGCCATCAGTGAGGAGGGACAGGGATCCTATGGC.

This clone has a count of ten or more. The CDR3 region is CASSLVSSGTTGELFF. The covered CDR3 bases are TGTGCCAGCAGCTTGGTCAGTAGCGGAACCACCGGGGAG. The chain uses TRBV13 and TRBJ2-2; D might be TRBD2 (6 bases). The CDR3 goes on 3 residues after the read ends, and that part is filled in from the germline J gene. CDR3 length: 16 amino acids. Germline CDR1 reads PRHDT; CDR2 reads FYEKMQ (reference sequence). Trimming left V 3 bases short and J 4 bases short, with 15 bases between.

This clone came up many times. The CDR3 is CSARDPASGDYYEQYF. The CDR3 DNA, read in part, is TGCAGTGCTAGAGATCCGGCTAGCGGAGACTACTACGAG. The chain combines TRBV20-1 with TRBJ2-7; 7 bases match TRBD2. The CDR3 is cut off 3 residues early in the read; its end comes from the germline J gene. The CDR3 is 16 residues long. The J segment lost 3 bases and the V segment lost 0 bases, leaving 11 bases of the junction unmatched. Germline-derived CDR1 and CDR2 are DFQATT and SNEGSKA (reference sequence).

This clone was recorded many times. From the germline J gene comes the end of the CDR3, since the read stops 3 residues before it. The gene calls are TRBV30 and TRBJ1-1; D remains ambiguous. V was pared by 2 bases and J by 6 bases, with 22 bases between. The CDR3 spans 16 residues. Germline CDR1 GTSNPN, CDR2 SVGIG (reference sequence). The sequenced part of the CDR3 DNA is TGTGCCTGGAGTCCCCCCCAAATGGCAGGCACTGCTGAA. Translation gives CAWSPPQMAGTAE. The CDR3 as a whole reads CAWSPPQMAGTAEAFF.